This T cell receptor (beta chain) is from a study of blood T cells in healthy people across ages. This clonotype has a handful of counts. A single base separates this from a much larger clone, so it may be a read error. This CDR3 has 13 amino acids. Germline-derived CDR1 and CDR2 are LNHNV and YYDKDF (reference sequence). Using a J-beta primer mix together with a sample-barcoded 5' primer, a second PCR was run for roughly 7 to 12 cycles. MiXCR, run by TCRdb on the 5' RACE reads, gives a single entry per CDR3 protein. The table includes some 640,000 distinct CDR3 sequences, approximately 30% detected once.

The sequenced sample was blood. The chain recombines TRBV15 with TRBJ2-5; 7 bases match TRBD2. This sequence was found in a woman older than 75 in good health. The CDR3 DNA reads TGTGCCGCCAGCGGCGGGGGCCAAGAGACCCAGTACTTC. Encoded protein: CAASGGGQETQYF. Together with reference TRBV15 and TRBJ2-5, the CDR3 gives the full variable domain: DAMVIQNPRYQVTQFGKPVTLSCSQTLNHNVMYWYQQKSSQAPKLLFHYYDKDFNNEADTPDNFQSRRPNTSFCFLDIRSPGLGDTAMYLCAASGGGQETQYFGPGTRLLVL.